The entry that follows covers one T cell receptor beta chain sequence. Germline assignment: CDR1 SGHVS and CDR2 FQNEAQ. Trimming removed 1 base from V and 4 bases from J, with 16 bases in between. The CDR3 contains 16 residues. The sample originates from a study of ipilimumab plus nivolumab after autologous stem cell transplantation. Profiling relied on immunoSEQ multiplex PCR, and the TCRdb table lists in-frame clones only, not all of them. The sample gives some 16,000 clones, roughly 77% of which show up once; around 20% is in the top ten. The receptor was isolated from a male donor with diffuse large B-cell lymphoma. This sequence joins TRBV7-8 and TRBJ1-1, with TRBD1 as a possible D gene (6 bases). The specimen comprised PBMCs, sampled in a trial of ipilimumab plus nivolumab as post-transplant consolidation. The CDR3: CASSLEGGGFFTEAFF. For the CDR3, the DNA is TGTGCCAGCAGCTTAGAGGGGGGGGGCTTTTTCACTGAAGCTTTCTTT.